This T cell receptor beta chain was captured by sequencing in a study of tumor and adjacent non-tumor tissue in lung cancer. Study-level points and caveats: Tumor TCR diversity, when higher, was linked to shorter survival. Significantly higher TCR diversity was found in tumor than normal lung.

No cell sorting was done before RNA was extracted from the tissue. The library came from three nested PCR rounds adapted from ARM-PCR protocols. Using its own MiXCR run on the multiplex PCR reads, TCRdb lists one record per CDR3 protein. The sample contains 75,000 to 95,000 distinct CDR3 sequences, roughly 66% of which appear only once. CDR1 is MNHEY, CDR2 SVGAGI, per germline. The CDR3 contains 16 residues. Notes on this clonotype: Its target is unknown. An end of the junction differs from the germline gene, which may be a read error.

This TCR was recovered from a man in his sixties with non-small cell lung cancer. Source material: lung tumor tissue. The chain has TRBV6-5 and TRBJ2-1; 9 bases fit TRBD2. CDR3 sequence: CDSSYRTAGGGNEQFF. The CDR3 nucleotides are TGTGACAGCAGTTACCGGACAGCGGGAGGAGGAAATGAGCAATTCTTC.